This T cell receptor (beta chain) was profiled in a study of T-cell reconstitution after alpha-beta-depleted transplantation in children. Preparation of the TCRbeta library used unique molecular identifiers. Using its own MiXCR run on the PCR reads, TCRdb lists one record per CDR3 protein. The data show about 900,000 distinct CDR3 sequences, with around 30% seen just once and 25% to 35% held by the top ten. About this clonotype itself: Its antigen is still unknown.

Study conclusions and caveats: In patients about two months after transplant, alpha-beta T cells reportedly arose from several hundred expanded graft clones. Surviving recipient T cells and thymic progenitors underlay high day-60 TCRbeta diversity in some patients. Fresh T-cell production supplied most of the T-cell counts and diversity seen one year after transplant.

The CDR3 totals 14 residues. Germline-derived CDR1 and CDR2 are DFQATT and SNEGSKA (reference sequence). V was clipped by 5 bases and J by 2 bases, with 15 bases between them. Specimen: PBMCs, mostly from graft donor cells, collected 360 days after TCRalphabeta/CD19-depleted stem cell transplant. The receptor's source is a boy in the first two years of life who had a stem cell transplant for SCID, so the T cells may come from the graft donor. V gene TRBV20-1 combines with J gene TRBJ1-2; TRBD1 might be the D (6 bases). The CDR3 DNA follows: TGCAGTGCTGACGCGGGACAATTGAACTATGGCTACACCTTC. Protein: CSADAGQLNYGYTF.